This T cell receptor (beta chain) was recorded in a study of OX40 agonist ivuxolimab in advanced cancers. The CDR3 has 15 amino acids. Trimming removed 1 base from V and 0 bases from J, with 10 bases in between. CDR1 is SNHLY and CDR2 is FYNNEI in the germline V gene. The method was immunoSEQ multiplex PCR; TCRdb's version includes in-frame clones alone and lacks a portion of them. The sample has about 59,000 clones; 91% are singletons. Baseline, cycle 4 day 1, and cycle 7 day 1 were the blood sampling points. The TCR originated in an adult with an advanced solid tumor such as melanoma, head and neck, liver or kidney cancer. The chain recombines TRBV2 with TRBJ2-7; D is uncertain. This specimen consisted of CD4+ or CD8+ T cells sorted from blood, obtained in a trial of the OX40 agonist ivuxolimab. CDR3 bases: TGTGCCAGCAGTGAAGGTTACGGTGACTCCTACGAGCAGTACTTC. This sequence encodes CASSEGYGDSYEQYF.